The clone carrying this T cell receptor (beta chain) has just one count. The data stem from a study of blood T cell repertoires in COVID-19. In the study overall: From the United States, Italy and Spain came samples of acute and convalescent COVID-19. From T cells, B-cell-depleted T cells, or PBMCs came the material, which was cDNA or gDNA.

How the authors handled the data: Cell counts per sample came from amplifying reference gene primers. Measured with immunoSEQ multiplex PCR; TCRdb has only the in-frame clones, and not every one. V and J calls and clone size are those listed in that table; D and trimming were worked out from the DNA. The table lists about 260,000 clones, around nine tenths of them singletons, with over 4% in the top ten. V dropped 4 bases and J dropped 1 base, with 10 bases sitting between them. Germline-derived CDR1 and CDR2 are SGHRS and YFSETQ. The CDR3 contains 14 residues. Sequenced input: peripheral blood. The source is a woman aged 60 to 75 with COVID-19, enrolled during active disease. J is TRBJ2-3 and V is TRBV5-1, with a weak D call TRBD2 (5 bases). In DNA, the CDR3 is TGCGCCAGCAGCGGAACACTAGGCACAGATACGCAGTATTTT. As protein: CASSGTLGTDTQYF.